This T cell receptor (beta chain) was observed in a study of blood T cell repertoires in COVID-19. Participants were aged about 18 to 100 years, lived in roughly 23 US areas, and enrolled virtually. Cohorts were determined from participant-reported clinical history. Exposed participants came across a COVID-19 case within 2 weeks before study entry. Original methodology: Estimation of nucleated cell counts was performed using reference gene primer amplification. Repertoires were generated with immunoSEQ multiplex PCR, while TCRdb's copy carries only in-frame clones and drops some. Clone size and V and J calls were adopted from that table, with D and trimming inferred from the DNA. The table records 270,000 or so clones, around 93% of them present only once. The sequence came from a man in his forties or fifties who had been exposed to COVID-19. Sequences were obtained from PBMCs or T cells enriched from blood (not recorded which).

The CDR3 region is CASSPGTDYSNQPQHF. As DNA, the CDR3 is TGTGCCAGCAGCCCTGGGACAGATTATAGCAATCAGCCCCAGCATTTT. The chain couples TRBV7-9 to TRBJ1-5; 7 bases agree with TRBD1. The junction had 7 bases not matched to a gene; V was cut back by 5 bases and J by 0 bases. The CDR3 contains 16 residues. The germline gives CDR1 SEHNR, CDR2 FQNEAQ (reference sequence).